This T cell receptor beta chain was identified during a study of blood T cell repertoires in COVID-19 (dated by TCRdb to the early 2020s). General notes on the study: Samples covering the acute and convalescent phases of COVID-19 were provided by collaborators in the United States, Italy and Spain. The prospective study material was composed of cDNA or gDNA derived from T cells, B-cell-depleted T cells, or PBMCs. Deeply sampled blood TCRbeta repertoires from subjects exposed to, actively infected with, or recovered from COVID-19 were included in the dataset. A freely available public database, intended as a resource for researchers studying the immune response to SARS-CoV-2, is where the repertoires were released. The samples were drawn from the first 160 participants of the ongoing ImmuneRACE study and from 1,254 subjects provided by 6 global collaborators. Nearly every sample came with metadata listing a de-identified subject ID, COVID-19 status, age in years and sex. Where available, HLA class I and class II types were taken from metadata supplied by the sample provider and were not determined by assay-based typing.

TCRbeta CDR3 regions were amplified from genomic DNA by means of the immunoSEQ Assay, a bias-controlled multiplex PCR. In the paper's pipeline: Within the assay, amplification of reference gene primers was used to estimate how many nucleated cells each sample contained. To quantify the absolute abundance of each unique TCRbeta CDR3 rearrangement, sequence reads were collapsed and filtered. For each sample, productive Simpson clonality was calculated as the square root of Simpson's diversity index across productive rearrangements. The immuneACCESS repertoire file appears here via TCRdb, limited to in-frame rearrangements. These files lack a portion of the clones; in checked studies, under half of the deficit traces to unresolved V genes, and the cause of the others is not known. Clonal size and the V and J genes are those of that table, whereas D and trimming came from the DNA. This sample holds tens of thousands of clones; approximately 89% were observed only once. The ten largest make up around 5.8% of the sample.

About this clone itself: Its binding antigen is unknown. Base-call qualities are not available, and no considerably larger clone is one nucleotide away.

Including the terminal cysteine and phenylalanine, the CDR3 comprises 18 residues. Solely the CDR3 DNA is kept, with 54 bases framed from the first base. The germline V gene provides CDR1 MRHNA and CDR2 SNTAGT. V is cut back by 9 bases and J by 0 bases, with 13 bases in the junction unmatched. Overall results and qualifications from the work: How much clinical and demographic metadata was included differed by source and by participant, and the metadata was provided uncurated.

Whole blood was collected in K2EDTA tubes by collaborating institutions according to the institutions' own protocols. Collaborator samples were shipped for TCRbeta analysis as frozen whole blood, isolated PBMCs, or DNA extracted from either sample type. The rearranged segments are TRBV6-4 and TRBJ2-5; 13 middle bases align to TRBD2. This TCR derives from a human donor in a cohort sampled during active COVID-19. Sequencing was performed on peripheral blood. The CDR3: CASIIPGLAGMYQETQYF. The DNA sequence is as follows: TGTGCCAGTATAATCCCGGGACTAGCGGGGATGTACCAAGAGACCCAGTACTTC.